This passage covers 32 T cell receptor beta chains from one sample sequenced in a study of CD8 T cells in Susac syndrome. With random hexamers, about 0.45 to 1 ug RNA was reverse transcribed. TCRdb reprocessed the immunoSEQ multiplex PCR reads via MiXCR and lists one record per CDR3 protein. This table holds approximately 100,000 distinct CDR3 sequences, 90% to 98% found once. The specimen was CD4+ T cells from PBMCs. The receptor set was obtained from a human donor in good health.

This chain links TRBV12-3 or TRBV12-4 with TRBJ1-2, with 8 bases lining up with TRBD1. The CDR3 consists of 13 residues. The trim removed 6 bases at V and 7 bases at J, leaving 7 bases unmatched. In DNA, the CDR3 is TGTGCCAGCAGGCCCGGACAGGGCCGTGGCTACACCTTC. This sequence encodes CASRPGQGRGYTF.

The CDR3 loop reads CASRRRDIQTSGSPETQYF. The CDR3 DNA reads as TGCGCCAGCAGGAGACGGGACATTCAGACTAGCGGGAGTCCAGAGACCCAGTACTTC. The chain recombines TRBV5-1 with TRBJ2-5; TRBD2 matches 12 bases. The CDR3 runs 19 residues. CDR1 is SGHRS, CDR2 YFSETQ, per germline. With V trimmed by 5 bases and J by 4 bases, 18 bases remained unmatched. Variable domain in full (rest from reference TRBV5-1 and TRBJ2-5): KAGVTQTPRYLIKTRGQQVTLSCSPISGHRSVSWYQQTPGQGLQFLFEYFSETQRNKGNFPGRFSGRQFSNSRSEMNVSTLELGDSALYLCASRRRDIQTSGSPETQYFGPGTRLLVL.

The gene calls are TRBV2 and TRBJ2-6, with D unclear. The V gene's germline CDR1 is SNHLY and CDR2 FYNNEI. This CDR3 is 15 amino acids long. The V gene lost 5 bases and the J gene lost 1 base, with 9 bases spanning the gap. CDR3 DNA sequence: TGTGCCAGCAGTCGTCTAGGATCTGGGGCCAACGTCCTGACTTTC. Protein sequence: CASSRLGSGANVLTF.

The chain uses TRBV20-1 and TRBJ2-4; maybe TRBD1 (6 bases). Between the trimmed V and J ends, which lost 4 bases and 10 bases, there was a span of 11 bases. Per germline, CDR1 DFQATT and CDR2 SNEGSKA (reference sequence). The CDR3 contains 11 residues. This CDR3 is CSANKQGIQYF. Here the CDR3 DNA reads TGCAGTGCTAACAAACAGGGTATTCAGTACTTC.

This sequence joins TRBV4-1 and TRBJ1-2; D may be TRBD1 (5 bases). Trimming pared 1 base from V and 8 bases from J, leaving 17 bases between. CDR1 is MGHRA, CDR2 YSYEKL, per germline. The CDR3 is made up of 15 amino acids. CDR3 DNA: TGCGCCAGCAGCCAAGTTCGGGACCCGGGAGGCGGCTACACCTTC. This sequence encodes CASSQVRDPGGGYTF.

V and J are TRBV6-2 or TRBV6-3 and TRBJ2-5; TRBD2 matches 9 bases. The CDR3 is 15 amino acids. V shed 4 bases, J shed 5 bases, and the junction held 8 bases outside the gene matches. Germline V gene lookup returns CDR1 MNHEY and CDR2 SVGEGT. The CDR3 bases are TGTGCCAGCAGTTTGGGCGGGGGGGCCGAGGAGACCCAGTACTTC. Protein: CASSLGGGAEETQYF.

The chain uses TRBV7-9 and TRBJ2-2; 10 bases fit TRBD1. This CDR3 contains 15 residues. With 5 bases clipped from V and 3 bases from J, the junction kept 3 bases outside the gene matches. Germline V gene lookup returns CDR1 SEHNR and CDR2 FQNEAQ (reference sequence). CDR3 amino acids: CASSPGQGYTGELFF. CDR3 in DNA: TGTGCCAGCAGCCCGGGACAGGGGTACACCGGGGAGCTGTTTTTT.

The V and J genes are TRBV7-9 and TRBJ1-3, with D possibly TRBD1 on 6 matching bases. The CDR3 loop spans 15 amino acids. The V gene's germline CDR1 is SEHNR and CDR2 FQNEAQ (reference sequence). V was pared by 5 bases and J by 4 bases, with 15 bases between. As DNA, the CDR3 is TGTGCCAGCAGCGTGCGTCAGGGGAGCGGAAACACCATATATTTT. Encoded protein: CASSVRQGSGNTIYF.

The V and J genes are TRBV6-1 and TRBJ1-5; no definite D call. V was clipped by 5 bases and J by 6 bases, with 11 bases between them. Per germline, CDR1 MNHNS and CDR2 SASEGT. The CDR3 runs to 13 residues. In DNA form, the CDR3 reads TGTGCCAGCAGTTCGGTCCCCGCTCAGCCCCAGCATTTT. It specifies CASSSVPAQPQHF.

The gene calls are TRBV2 and TRBJ1-1; no clear D. V was trimmed by 4 bases and J by 0 bases, leaving 12 bases between them. This CDR3 has 15 residues. Germline V gene sequence: CDR1 SNHLY, CDR2 FYNNEI. As DNA, the CDR3 is TGTGCCAGCAGTGCGTCGCCTTCTCTGAACACTGAAGCTTTCTTT. The encoded protein is CASSASPSLNTEAFF.

The J gene is TRBJ2-5, the V gene TRBV3-1; D not certain. V was trimmed by 1 base and J by 5 bases, leaving 5 bases between them. CDR1 is LGHDT, CDR2 YNNKEL, per germline (reference sequence). The length of the CDR3 is 12 residues. The DNA for the CDR3 is TGTGCCAGCAGCCAAGGAGTTGAGACCCAGTACTTC. Amino acids: CASSQGVETQYF.

V usage is TRBV4-2 and J usage is TRBJ1-1; TRBD1 matches 7 bases. CDR3 length: 15 residues. V lost 0 bases to trimming and J lost 3 bases; unmatched junction nucleotides: 4. Germline assignment: CDR1 LGHNA and CDR2 YNFKEQ. Written as DNA, the CDR3 is TGTGCCAGCAGCCAAGAAGGCAGGGGGGACACTGAAGCTTTCTTT. It codes for CASSQEGRGDTEAFF.

V usage is TRBV14 and J usage is TRBJ1-1, with TRBD1 as a possible D gene (5 bases). Deletions cut 0 bases from V and 4 bases from J, with 9 bases between. In germline, CDR1 is SGHDN, CDR2 FVKESK. The CDR3 covers 14 residues. CDR3: CASSQEAGRTEAFF. The DNA for the CDR3 is TGTGCCAGCAGCCAAGAGGCAGGGCGCACTGAAGCTTTCTTT.

The count of this clonotype is one. The chain has TRBV19 and TRBJ1-1; D unclear. Trimming removed 4 bases from V and 1 base from J, with 7 bases in between. Germline CDR1 reads LNHDA; CDR2 reads SQIVND (reference sequence). The CDR3 covers 13 residues. For the CDR3, the DNA is TGTGCCAGTAGTAATCCGGGGAACACTGAAGCTTTCTTT. This encodes CASSNPGNTEAFF.

This clonotype was counted a few times. The chain couples TRBV3-1 to TRBJ2-7; D ambiguous. Per the germline V gene, CDR1 is LGHDT and CDR2 is YNNKEL (reference sequence). V was cut by 1 base and J by 1 base, with 17 bases left in between. This CDR3 contains 17 residues. The CDR3 nucleotides read TGTGCCAGCAGCCAAGTGAGATGGACCTCCGGGTCCTACGAGCAGTACTTC. Amino acid sequence: CASSQVRWTSGSYEQYF.

The V gene is TRBV7-2, the J gene TRBJ2-7; the D gene is possibly TRBD2 (6 bases). The germline gives CDR1 SGHTA, CDR2 FQGNSA. The CDR3 is 14 amino acids. V was clipped by 5 bases and J by 2 bases, with 13 bases between them. CDR3 residues: CASSTTRGPYEQYF. For the CDR3, the DNA is TGTGCCAGCAGCACGACTAGAGGACCCTACGAGCAGTACTTC. The entire variable domain, with the rest obtained from reference TRBV7-2 and TRBJ2-7, is as follows: GAGVSQSPSNKVTEKGKDVELRCDPISGHTALYWYRQSLGQGLEFLIYFQGNSAPDKSGLPSDRFSAERTGGSVSTLTIQRTQQEDSAVYLCASSTTRGPYEQYFGPGTRLTVT.

This clonotype has just one count. The J gene is TRBJ2-4, the V gene TRBV29-1, with D perhaps matching TRBD1 (5 bases). The V end was cut by 3 bases, the J end by 0 bases, with 9 bases between. The CDR3 spans 14 residues. The germline gives CDR1 SQVTM, CDR2 ANQGSEA. CDR3 amino acids: CSVEAGLAKNIQYF. The DNA for the CDR3 is TGCAGCGTTGAGGCAGGGTTAGCCAAAAACATTCAGTACTTC.

This rearrangement joins TRBV20-1 to TRBJ1-1; D might be TRBD1 (6 bases). Looked up from germline, CDR1 is DFQATT and CDR2 is SNEGSKA (reference sequence). V lost 3 bases and J 11 bases, leaving 16 bases between the germline ends. The CDR3 is 12 amino acids. The CDR3 sequence is CSASQGDTDAFF. The CDR3, as DNA: TGCAGTGCTAGCCAAGGGGACACGGATGCTTTCTTT.

This chain connects TRBV29-1 to TRBJ2-7; D is ambiguous. The CDR3 spans 15 residues. V lost 4 bases to trimming and J lost 1 base, with 17 bases between them. Germline CDR1 and CDR2: SQVTM and ANQGSEA. This chain's CDR3 is CSVVYSSRASYEQYF. The CDR3 DNA reads as TGCAGCGTTGTTTACTCATCAAGGGCATCCTACGAGCAGTACTTC.

V is TRBV5-1 and J is TRBJ1-1; D may be TRBD1 (6 bases). With 4 bases removed from V and 7 bases from J, the gap between germline ends came to 17 bases. Germline V CDR1 and CDR2: SGHRS, YFSETQ. This CDR3 has 14 amino acids. The chain's CDR3 is CASSATGSSGEAFF. CDR3 in DNA: TGCGCCAGCAGCGCTACAGGGTCCTCGGGTGAAGCTTTCTTT.

This rearrangement joins TRBV6-2 or TRBV6-3 to TRBJ2-3, with 12 positions matching TRBD2. Germline V gives CDR1 MNHEY, CDR2 SVGEGT. V lost 5 bases, J lost 4 bases, and 10 bases stayed unmatched. The CDR3 loop spans 17 amino acids. CDR3 DNA sequence: TGTGCCAGCAGTCCCAGACTAGCGGGAGTGGAAGCAGATACGCAGTATTTT. Its translation: CASSPRLAGVEADTQYF.

This rearrangement joins TRBV25-1 to TRBJ2-5, with D perhaps matching TRBD2 (5 bases). Trimming took 1 base from V and 3 from J, leaving 6 bases between them. The germline V gene has CDR1 MGHDK and CDR2 SYGVNS. The CDR3 length is 13 residues. In DNA, the CDR3 is TGTGCCAGCAGTGAATCCGGGAAAGAGACCCAGTACTTC. Amino acid sequence: CASSESGKETQYF.

V usage is TRBV15 and J usage is TRBJ2-1, with 9 bases fitting TRBD1. The CDR3 totals 17 residues. J gave up 8 bases and V 0 bases, and 11 bases lay outside the gene matches. CDR1 and CDR2 (germline): LNHNV, YYDKDF (reference sequence). The CDR3 DNA is TGTGCCACCAGCAGAGATGTCGCAGGACAGGGGACATATGAGCAGTTCTTC. Translation gives CATSRDVAGQGTYEQFF.

The chain has TRBV30 and TRBJ2-6; D gene ambiguous. In germline, CDR1 is GTSNPN, CDR2 SVGIG (reference sequence). This CDR3 is built from 13 residues. With 8 bases removed from V and 0 bases from J, the gap between germline ends came to 8 bases. The CDR3: CAGQSSGANVLTF. CDR3 nucleotides: TGTGCCGGCCAGAGCTCTGGGGCCAACGTCCTGACTTTC.

This clonotype was detected once. The V and J genes are TRBV12-3 or TRBV12-4 and TRBJ2-5; TRBD2 agrees at 7 bases. The CDR3 loop spans 17 amino acids. With 6 bases clipped from V and 7 bases from J, the junction kept 20 bases outside the gene matches. The CDR3 region has the DNA TGTGCCAGCAGCCTCGTTTCAGGAGCGGGGTCCCGGTGGACCCAGTACTTC. This gives the protein CASSLVSGAGSRWTQYF.

The V and J genes are TRBV24-1 and TRBJ2-7, with 7 nucleotides matching TRBD2. The germline V gene has CDR1 KGHDR and CDR2 SFDVKD. The V gene end was trimmed by 4 bases and the J gene end by 2 bases; junction bases not matched to a gene: 7. This CDR3 region has 15 residues. The CDR3 DNA reads TGTGCCACCAGTGACGGGGGGATTAGGCCCTACGAGCAGTACTTC. It specifies CATSDGGIRPYEQYF.

The rearrangement joins TRBV7-2 to TRBJ2-3, with TRBD2 matching over 9 bases. The CDR3 is made up of 16 amino acids. The germline gives CDR1 SGHTA, CDR2 FQGNSA. J lost 1 base, V lost 7 bases, and 9 bases had no gene match. The CDR3 here is CASTSRRGGGTDTQYF. CDR3 coding DNA: TGTGCCAGCACCTCACGGCGGGGGGGCGGCACAGATACGCAGTATTTT.

This chain connects TRBV4-3 to TRBJ2-6; maybe TRBD2 (6 bases). V was clipped by 0 bases and J by 4 bases, with 10 bases between them. Germline CDR1 and CDR2: LGHNA and YSLEER. This CDR3 contains 16 residues. CDR3: CASSQEGGIGANVLTF. The CDR3 nucleotides read TGCGCCAGCAGCCAAGAGGGAGGCATCGGGGCCAACGTCCTGACTTTC.

This clonotype was counted a single time. J is TRBJ2-3 and V is TRBV4-1; D is unresolved. Germline values: CDR1 MGHRA, CDR2 YSYEKL. Trimming removed 0 bases at V and 1 base at J, with 8 bases between. The CDR3 contains 15 residues. CDR3 in amino acids: CASSQDYGGTDTQYF. In DNA form, the CDR3 reads TGCGCCAGCAGCCAAGATTATGGGGGCACAGATACGCAGTATTTT.

The J gene is TRBJ2-2, the V gene TRBV7-3, with D unresolved. The V and J ends lost 1 base and 0 bases respectively, with 9 bases between them. There are 16 residues in the CDR3. Per the germline V gene, CDR1 is SGHTA and CDR2 is FQGTGA. The CDR3 DNA sequence: TGTGCCAGCAGCTTAATGCCAGGAGCGAACACCGGGGAGCTGTTTTTT. Its translation: CASSLMPGANTGELFF.

This chain links TRBV18 with TRBJ2-2; either TRBD1 or TRBD2 may fit D (5 bases each). Trimming took 4 bases from V and 0 from J, leaving 12 bases between them. CDR3 length: 16 residues. Germline-derived CDR1 and CDR2 are KGHSH and LQKENI. CDR3 amino acids: CASSRADTPNTGELFF. The CDR3, as DNA: TGTGCCAGCTCACGAGCGGACACCCCGAACACCGGGGAGCTGTTTTTT.

V usage is TRBV29-1 and J usage is TRBJ2-3; D might be TRBD1 (6 bases). Germline V lookup: CDR1 SQVTM, CDR2 ANQGSEA. V lost 5 bases and J lost 4, with 16 bases in between. The CDR3 runs 14 residues. CDR3 bases: TGCAGCGTTCACCGGGACATGGACGCAGATACGCAGTATTTT. It codes for CSVHRDMDADTQYF.